This TCR beta chain was documented in a study of neurological immune-mediated disorders. TCRdb passed the 5' RACE reads through MiXCR, listing each CDR3 protein once. The data contain around 29,000 distinct CDR3 sequences, about 12% of them seen just once; the ten biggest clones take up about 5.6%. This clonotype was found many times. The V end was cut by 4 bases, the J end by 4 bases, with 11 bases between. This CDR3 spans 13 amino acids. Germline V gives CDR1 SGHRS, CDR2 YFSETQ. Material: PBMCs. The V gene is TRBV5-1, the J gene TRBJ1-1; TRBD1 is a possible D gene (5 bases). This sequence originates from a woman aged 60-75 years in good health. This chain's CDR3 is CASSPGTVTEAFF. CDR3 in DNA: TGCGCCAGCAGCCCTGGGACGGTCACTGAAGCTTTCTTT.